This TCR beta chain was recorded in a study of CD8 T cells in Susac syndrome. Study details: Among the Susac syndrome patients sequenced, 5 or 6 had active disease and about eight were in remission. At blood draw, Susac syndrome patients were therapy-naive, on corticosteroids, or on intravenous immunoglobulin alone.

This clonotype was detected only once. Reverse transcription used 0.5 to 1 ug RNA and random hexamers. With immunoSEQ multiplex PCR, TCR beta CDR3 was amplified across 54 Vbeta and 13 Jbeta. TCRdb independently ran MiXCR on the immunoSEQ multiplex PCR reads; one entry per CDR3 protein. Of 75,000 to 80,000 distinct CDR3 sequences listed, roughly 95% were seen once; the top ten hold 0.52%. Germline values: CDR1 SNHLY, CDR2 FYNNEI. Between the trimmed V and J ends, which lost 8 bases and 8 bases, there was a span of 15 bases. CDR3 length: 12 residues. TCR beta sequencing covered blood CD8+ and CD4+ T cells.

The source material was CD8+ T cells from PBMCs. The V call is TRBV2, the J call TRBJ1-2; possibly TRBD1 for D (5 bases). The clonotype was recovered from a human donor with Susac syndrome. DNA of the CDR3: TGTGCCAGCTACGGAGGGGCGCGAGGCTACACCTTC. This gives the protein CASYGGARGYTF.